This is a list of T cell receptor beta chains from one sample in a study of control samples from healthy donors and cancer patients. Method: immunoSEQ multiplex PCR; TCRdb's copy keeps in-frame clones and lacks some. The sample includes 75,000 to 100,000 clones, roughly 86% of them seen just once. The sample comprised blood. The receptors here all came from a woman between 45 and 65 years old in good health. CDR3s include the opening cysteine and the closing phenylalanine or tryptophan. Each record gives: D gene, V gene, clone size, J gene, CDR3 protein, CDR3 DNA. A D gene is named only where the DNA matches it firmly. Clone size is not always given. Where it is, it says once, few, many or a class for expanded clones.

>TRBD2|TRBV7-8|.|TRBJ2-5
CASSLQTSGEETQYF
TGTGCCAGCAGCCTACAGACTAGCGGAGAAGAGACCCAGTACTTC
>.|TRBV7-2|.|TRBJ2-5
CASSFDPGAQETQYF
TGTGCCAGCAGCTTCGATCCTGGCGCACAAGAGACCCAGTACTTC
>.|TRBV6-6|.|TRBJ2-1
CASSYGGAGDNEQFF
TGTGCCAGCAGTTACGGGGGGGCTGGGGACAATGAGCAGTTCTTC
>TRBD1|TRBV28|.|TRBJ1-3
CASSGHRGYGNTIYF
TGTGCCAGCAGCGGCCACAGGGGATACGGAAACACCATATATTTT
>.|TRBV9|.|TRBJ1-2
CASSVGEGGYTF
TGTGCCAGCAGCGTAGGAGAGGGGGGCTACACCTTC
>.|TRBV19|.|TRBJ2-4
CASSQREARKNIQYF
TGTGCCAGTAGTCAGAGGGAGGCACGAAAAAACATTCAGTACTTC
>TRBD1|TRBV4-3|.|TRBJ1-2
CASSLLGTGLGYTF
TGCGCCAGCAGCCTCTTAGGGACAGGGCTTGGCTACACCTTC
>TRBD1|TRBV9|.|TRBJ2-2
CASSLIGTGVTGELFF
TGTGCCAGCAGCCTCATCGGAACAGGGGTCACCGGGGAGCTGTTTTTT
>TRBD1|TRBV3-1/TRBV3-2|.|TRBJ2-3
CASSRGQGAFGTDTQYF
TGTGCCAGCAGCCGGGGACAGGGGGCATTTGGCACAGATACGCAGTATTTT
>TRBD2|TRBV5-5|.|TRBJ2-3
CASNVPGGPTDTQYF
TGTGCCAGCAACGTACCGGGGGGGCCTACAGATACGCAGTATTTT
>TRBD1|TRBV28|.|TRBJ1-5
CASSRQGDQPQHF
TGTGCCAGCAGTCGACAGGGAGATCAGCCCCAGCATTTT
>.|TRBV2|.|TRBJ2-4
CASSETRVLVMEAKNIQYF
TGTGCCAGCAGTGAAACGAGGGTTCTGGTGATGGAAGCCAAAAACATTCAGTACTTC
>TRBD2|TRBV29-1|.|TRBJ2-5
CSVEARELAGLWTQYF
TGCAGCGTTGAAGCTCGGGAACTAGCGGGGCTCTGGACCCAGTACTTC
>.|TRBV7-9|.|TRBJ2-3
CASSLLRGLLQDTQYF
TGTGCCAGCAGCTTACTAAGGGGCCTTCTACAAGATACGCAGTATTTT
>.|TRBV4-1|.|TRBJ2-1
CASSQDGVGPPPGNEQFF
TGCGCCAGCAGCCAAGACGGGGTAGGGCCCCCCCCTGGCAATGAGCAGTTCTTC
>TRBD2|TRBV6-5|.|TRBJ2-3
CASSWSWSGSPDTQYF
TGTGCCAGCAGTTGGAGTTGGAGCGGGAGTCCAGATACGCAGTATTTT
>.|TRBV9|.|TRBJ2-3
CASSVDTPSTDTQYF
TGTGCCAGCAGCGTAGATACACCTAGCACAGATACGCAGTATTTT
>TRBD2|TRBV6-5|once|TRBJ2-1
CASRRRGLAGDEQFF
TGTGCCAGCAGACGCCGGGGACTAGCTGGGGATGAGCAGTTCTTC
>.|TRBV7-2|.|TRBJ1-5
CASSLGAWDVNQPQHF
TGTGCCAGCAGCTTAGGGGCGTGGGACGTCAATCAGCCCCAGCATTTT
>.|TRBV19|.|TRBJ1-3
CASSITSGNTIYF
TGTGCCAGTAGTATCACCTCTGGAAACACCATATATTTT
>TRBD2|TRBV29-1|.|TRBJ2-7
CSVGRAGAGEQYF
TGCAGCGTTGGCAGGGCGGGAGCGGGCGAGCAGTACTTC
>.|TRBV5-4|.|TRBJ2-2
CASSFGTGELFF
TGTGCCAGCAGCTTTGGCACCGGGGAGCTGTTTTTT
>.|TRBV5-1|.|TRBJ2-3
CASTPLRGGTDTQYF
TGCGCCAGCACCCCGCTTAGGGGTGGCACAGATACGCAGTATTTT
>.|TRBV7-2|.|TRBJ2-1
CASSLDSTGLGNEQFF
TGTGCCAGCAGCTTAGATTCAACAGGTTTGGGCAATGAGCAGTTCTTC
>TRBD2|TRBV7-3|.|TRBJ2-5
CASSPGTSGQETQYF
TGTGCCAGCAGCCCAGGGACTAGCGGACAAGAGACCCAGTACTTC
>TRBD2|TRBV4-3|.|TRBJ2-3
CASSQRLAGGTSTDTQYF
TGCGCCAGCAGCCAAAGGCTAGCGGGGGGAACTAGCACAGATACGCAGTATTTT
>.|TRBV7-9|.|TRBJ2-1
CASSPDSGYEQFF
TGTGCCAGCAGTCCGGACTCGGGCTATGAGCAGTTCTTC
>.|TRBV3-1/TRBV3-2|.|TRBJ2-7
CASSQRDHEQYF
TGTGCCAGCAGCCAGAGGGACCACGAGCAGTACTTC
>.|TRBV6-5|.|TRBJ1-1
CASSPGLLNTEAFF
TGTGCCAGCAGCCCGGGACTGCTGAACACTGAAGCTTTCTTT
>.|TRBV4-2|.|TRBJ1-5
CASSQEDGGSAQPQHF
TGTGCCAGCAGCCAAGAAGACGGAGGGTCTGCTCAGCCCCAGCATTTT
>.|TRBV11-3|.|TRBJ1-1
CASTTIRGFNTEAFF
TGTGCCAGCACCACCATAAGGGGATTCAACACTGAAGCTTTCTTT
>.|TRBV5-1|.|TRBJ2-7
CASSLGGVEQYF
TGCGCCAGCAGCTTGGGAGGCGTCGAGCAGTACTTC
>.|TRBV19|.|TRBJ2-6
CASSRKKAGLWANVLTF
TGTGCCAGTAGTCGTAAGAAGGCTGGTCTCTGGGCCAACGTCCTGACTTTC
>TRBD2|TRBV7-8|.|TRBJ2-2
CASTPGASGRASTGELFF
TGTGCCAGCACCCCGGGGGCTAGCGGGAGGGCTAGCACCGGGGAGCTGTTTTTT
>TRBD1|TRBV5-1|.|TRBJ1-4
CASSLEDRGYGKLFF
TGCGCCAGCAGCTTGGAGGACAGGGGGTATGGAAAACTGTTTTTT
>TRBD1|TRBV19|.|TRBJ2-1
CASSLQGGSYNEQFF
TGTGCCAGTAGCCTACAGGGGGGCTCCTACAATGAGCAGTTCTTC
>.|TRBV7-2|.|TRBJ1-5
CASSLSGMDQPQHF
TGTGCCAGCAGCTTATCCGGGATGGATCAGCCCCAGCATTTT
>.|TRBV4-3|.|TRBJ2-6
CASSQWGAGSGANVLTF
TGCGCCAGCAGCCAATGGGGGGCTGGGTCTGGGGCCAACGTCCTGACTTTC
>.|TRBV18|.|TRBJ1-2
CASSSNVGDYGYTF
TGTGCCAGCTCATCCAACGTCGGGGACTATGGCTACACCTTC
>.|TRBV7-2|.|TRBJ2-1
CASSPGGGGQFF
TGTGCCAGCAGCCCTGGGGGGGGCGGGCAGTTCTTC
>.|TRBV29-1|.|TRBJ2-7
CSVPLSWPGQPTTSYEQYF
TGCAGCGTCCCTCTGTCGTGGCCAGGGCAGCCGACCACTTCCTACGAGCAGTACTTC
>TRBD1|TRBV24-1|few|TRBJ1-2
CATSDLPSSQGVDPGGDGYTF
TGTGCCACCAGTGATTTGCCGTCTAGTCAGGGGGTCGACCCTGGGGGGGATGGCTACACCTTC
>TRBD2|TRBV11-3|.|TRBJ2-3
CASSLDYASGIFLGRRDTDTQYF
TGTGCCAGCAGCTTAGATTACGCTAGCGGGATTTTCCTCGGCCGCCGCGACACAGATACGCAGTATTTT
>.|TRBV28|.|TRBJ1-4
CASSSALGIGVVNEKLFF
TGTGCCAGCAGTTCGGCCTTAGGTATAGGGGTCGTCAATGAAAAACTGTTTTTT
>TRBD2|TRBV10-1|.|TRBJ2-3
CASSERKRLVAGGTDTQYF
TGCGCCAGCAGCGAGAGGAAGAGGCTAGTAGCGGGAGGCACAGATACGCAGTATTTT
>.|TRBV6-2/TRBV6-3|few|TRBJ2-3
CASSYSLGTQYF
TGTGCCAGCAGTTACTCGTTGGGTACGCAGTATTTT
>.|TRBV6-6|.|TRBJ2-1
CASSSVGVAYNEQFF
TGTGCCAGCAGTTCTGTGGGGGTTGCTTACAATGAGCAGTTCTTC
>.|TRBV5-4|.|TRBJ2-3
CASSFSGKFSDTQYF
TGTGCCAGCAGCTTCTCCGGGAAATTCTCAGATACGCAGTATTTT
>TRBD2|TRBV18|.|TRBJ2-1
CASSLGLAGEFEQFF
TGTGCCAGCTCACTTGGACTAGCGGGAGAGTTTGAGCAGTTCTTC
>TRBD2|TRBV6-2/TRBV6-3|once|TRBJ2-3
CASSSRTSGGTDTQYF
TGTGCCAGCAGCTCCCGGACTAGCGGGGGCACAGATACGCAGTATTTT
>.|TRBV11-2|.|TRBJ1-3
CASSPRVSGNTIYF
TGTGCCAGCAGCCCGAGGGTATCTGGAAACACCATATATTTT
>.|TRBV21-1|.|TRBJ1-2
CASSKGDGYTF
TGTGCCAGCAGCAAGGGGGATGGCTACACCTTC
>.|TRBV5-1|.|TRBJ1-1
CASSSLLGGNTEAFF
TGCGCCAGCAGCTCGTTACTGGGGGGGAACACTGAAGCTTTCTTT
>TRBD2|TRBV5-1|.|TRBJ2-1
CASSAGGPGLAGSDEQFF
TGCGCCAGCAGCGCCGGAGGTCCGGGACTAGCGGGGTCGGATGAGCAGTTCTTC
>.|TRBV6-2/TRBV6-3|once|TRBJ1-2
CASSFGPVGYGYTF
TGTGCCAGCAGTTTCGGCCCCGTGGGCTATGGCTACACCTTC
>.|TRBV12-3/TRBV12-4|.|TRBJ2-5
CASSVGETQYF
TGTGCCAGCAGTGTAGGGGAGACCCAGTACTTC
>TRBD1|TRBV6-5|once|TRBJ1-2
CASRQGNYGYTF
TGTGCCAGCAGACAGGGGAACTATGGCTACACCTTC
>.|TRBV5-1|.|TRBJ2-7
CASSSDGDLTTEQYF
TGCGCCAGCAGCTCGGACGGAGACCTAACGACCGAGCAGTACTTC
>TRBD2|TRBV24-1|.|TRBJ2-3
CATSAAGGMTDTQYF
TGTGCCACGAGTGCAGCGGGAGGGATGACGGATACGCAGTATTTT